This TCR beta chain was sequenced for a study of cytomegalovirus exposure and HLA in healthy donors. Regarding the study as a whole: Cytomegalovirus association was assigned to about 150 TCR beta chains.

The assay was immunoSEQ multiplex PCR, and TCRdb's table has in-frame clones only and misses some. The table lists about 70,000 clones, roughly 92% of them singletons. As to this clone: Its target is not known.

This clonotype was obtained from a man younger than 30 in good health and CMV-seropositive. The specimen sequenced was PBMCs.

The CDR3 spells CASSQGGGSVYEQYF. The CDR3 DNA reads TGTGCCAGCAGCCAGGGCGGCGGGAGCGTCTACGAGCAGTACTTC. The V and J genes are TRBV9 and TRBJ2-7; 7 bases are shared with TRBD2. Germline V gene sequence: CDR1 SGDLS, CDR2 YYNGEE. This CDR3 region has 15 residues. Trimming at V came to 4 bases and at J to 3 bases, leaving 10 bases not matched to a gene. The whole variable domain, remainder taken from reference TRBV9 and TRBJ2-7, is DSGVTQTPKHLITATGQRVTLRCSPRSGDLSVYWYQQSLDQGLQFLIQYYNGEERAKGNILERFSAQQFPDLHSELNLSSLELGDSALYFCASSQGGGSVYEQYFGPGTRLTVT.